Each of the 21 T cell receptor beta chains below was sequenced from the same sample in a study of CD4+ T cells in melanoma. Sequencing was performed with immunoSEQ multiplex PCR; in TCRdb, only in-frame clones are kept and a portion is missing. This sample has 90,000 to 130,000 clones; 80% to 95% occur once, and the top ten carry less than 4%. Sequences were obtained from peripheral blood. These TCRs come from a human donor with melanoma.

The chain has TRBV11-2 and TRBJ1-2; D may be TRBD1 (5 bases). CDR1 is SGHAT and CDR2 is FQNNGV in the germline V gene. The CDR3 consists of 12 residues. The V and J ends lost 3 bases and 8 bases respectively, with 10 bases between them. The CDR3 loop reads CASSFWGEGYTF. DNA of the CDR3: TGTGCCAGCAGCTTTTGGGGGGAAGGCTACACCTTC.

V is TRBV27 and J is TRBJ2-1, with D unclear. CDR1 MNHEY and CDR2 SMNVEV come from the germline V gene (reference sequence). The V end lost 6 bases, the J end lost 0 bases, and 9 bases lay between the germline ends. This CDR3 spans 14 amino acids. CDR3: CASRPVDSYNEQFF. The CDR3 nucleotides read TGTGCCAGCAGGCCGGTGGACTCCTACAATGAGCAGTTCTTC.

The chain recombines TRBV28 with TRBJ2-4, with TRBD1 matching over 7 bases. V gave up 8 bases and J gave up 4 bases; unmatched junction bases: 2. This CDR3 is 12 amino acids long. Looked up from germline, CDR1 is MDHEN and CDR2 is SYDVKM. DNA for the CDR3: TGTGCCAGCCGACAGGGAAAAAACATTCAGTACTTC. Amino acid sequence: CASRQGKNIQYF.

The V and J genes are TRBV4-3 and TRBJ2-7, with D possibly matching TRBD2 (7 bases). This CDR3 comprises 14 residues. V was shortened by 11 bases and J by 9 bases, with 26 bases between the two germline ends. CDR1 is LGHNA and CDR2 is YSLEER in the germline V gene. CDR3 in amino acids: CALDPGGPGRVQYF. CDR3 DNA sequence: TGCGCCCTCGATCCTGGGGGCCCGGGGAGGGTGCAGTACTTC.

The chain couples TRBV27 to TRBJ2-1, with 8 positions matching TRBD2. Germline V gene data show CDR1 as MNHEY and CDR2 as SMNVEV (reference sequence). Unmatched junction bases numbered 4, after V lost 2 bases and J lost 4 bases. The CDR3 runs to 15 residues. The chain's CDR3 is CASSLLLAVYNEQFF. In nucleotides, the CDR3 is TGTGCCAGCAGTTTACTACTAGCGGTTTACAATGAGCAGTTCTTC.

V and J are TRBV18 and TRBJ2-7; D is perhaps TRBD2 (5 bases). V was clipped by 3 bases and J by 4 bases, with 13 bases between them. The CDR3 covers 14 residues. Germline values: CDR1 KGHSH, CDR2 LQKENI. The DNA of the CDR3 is TGTGCCAGCTCACCGTCGAGCGGCTCGTACGAGCAGTACTTC. This translates into CASSPSSGSYEQYF.

J is TRBJ1-2 and V is TRBV28; 7 positions match TRBD1. With V trimmed by 3 bases and J by 5 bases, 9 bases remained unmatched. This CDR3 has 15 amino acids. From germline, CDR1 is MDHEN and CDR2 SYDVKM. CDR3 residues: CASSFLGQLSYGYTF. The CDR3 region has the DNA TGTGCCAGCAGTTTTCTGGGACAGCTTTCATATGGCTACACCTTC.

This clone came up a few times. The V gene is TRBV4-1, the J gene TRBJ1-5; 7 bases line up with TRBD1. Germline V CDR1 and CDR2: MGHRA, YSYEKL. The CDR3 consists of 15 residues. J lost 3 bases, V lost 3 bases, and 5 bases had no gene match. The CDR3 sequence is CASSHPTGVNQPQHF. CDR3 DNA: TGCGCCAGCAGCCATCCAACAGGGGTCAATCAGCCCCAGCATTTT.

This clone was seen a few times. V gene TRBV5-6 combines with J gene TRBJ2-7; D not certain. CDR3 length: 15 residues. Looked up from germline, CDR1 is SGHDT and CDR2 is YYEEEE. The V and J ends lost 0 bases and 0 bases respectively, with 10 bases between them. This CDR3 reads CASSLATRSSYEQYF. In DNA form, the CDR3 reads TGTGCCAGCAGCTTGGCCACAAGGAGCTCCTACGAGCAGTACTTC. Full variable domain (missing parts from reference TRBV5-6 and TRBJ2-7): DAGVTQSPTHLIKTRGQQVTLRCSPKSGHDTVSWYQQALGQGPQFIFQYYEEEERQRGNFPDRFSGHQFPNYSSELNVNALLLGDSALYLCASSLATRSSYEQYFGPGTRLTVT.

CDR3 DNA: TGTGCCAGCAGCTCCGGACAGAACTATGGCTACACCTTC. It specifies CASSSGQNYGYTF. The gene calls are TRBV7-9 and TRBJ1-2; D may be TRBD1 (6 bases). The germline V gene has CDR1 SEHNR and CDR2 FQNEAQ (reference sequence). The CDR3 extends over 13 amino acids. V lost 4 bases and J lost 2, with 8 bases in between.

J is TRBJ2-3 and V is TRBV5-5; 9 bases agree with TRBD2. V dropped 0 bases and J dropped 4; count of bases not matched to a gene: 6. CDR1 and CDR2 (germline): SGHKS, YYEKEE (reference sequence). CDR3 length equals 16 residues. CDR3 sequence (DNA): TGTGCCAGCAGCTTGGTCATAGCGGGAGCGGCAGATACGCAGTATTTT. Protein sequence: CASSLVIAGAADTQYF.

This clone showed up just once. The genes are TRBV25-1 and TRBJ1-5; 8 nucleotides agree with TRBD1. CDR3 length: 13 residues. CDR1 and CDR2 from the germline V gene are MGHDK and SYGVNS. V lost 6 bases, J lost 4 bases, and 2 bases stayed unmatched. CDR3 protein: CASRGQANQPQHF. The DNA for the CDR3 is TGTGCCAGCAGGGGACAGGCTAATCAGCCCCAGCATTTT.

CDR3 nucleotides: TGCGCCAGCAGTCCCGAACCAAGGGAGGGGGCCAAAAACATTCAGTACTTC. It specifies CASSPEPREGAKNIQYF. The chain recombines TRBV4-1 with TRBJ2-4, with 7 bases aligning to TRBD2. The CDR3 consists of 17 residues. J lost 1 base, V lost 6 bases, and 12 bases had no gene match. Germline loops: CDR1 MGHRA, CDR2 YSYEKL.

This clone was found once. This chain joins TRBV9 and TRBJ1-5, with D possibly matching TRBD1 (6 bases). Germline lookup yields CDR1 SGDLS and CDR2 YYNGEE. The germline V and J ends were trimmed by 0 bases and 7 bases, with 11 bases remaining between them. This CDR3 contains 14 residues. The CDR3 protein is CASSVAGAGQPQHF. In DNA form, the CDR3 reads TGTGCCAGCAGCGTAGCGGGGGCAGGGCAGCCCCAGCATTTT.

This clone was found once. This chain connects TRBV29-1 to TRBJ2-2; no definite D call. The CDR3 is 15 residues long. The germline gives CDR1 SQVTM, CDR2 ANQGSEA. V lost 7 bases and J lost 9, with 24 bases in between. Written as DNA, the CDR3 is TGCAGCGCTATCTCCGCCCTCGGCAGAAATCGGGAGCTGTTTTTT. Translating gives CSAISALGRNRELFF.

The rearrangement uses TRBV2 and TRBJ1-2, with 7 positions matching TRBD1. This CDR3 is 13 amino acids long. The germline CDR1 and CDR2 sequences are SNHLY and FYNNEI. After removal of 9 bases from V and 3 bases from J, the junction contained 7 bases not matched to a gene. The CDR3 coding sequence is TGTGCCAGACGAGGCACAGGGGACTATGGCTACACCTTC. Translation gives CARRGTGDYGYTF.

The chain uses TRBV5-1 and TRBJ2-1; D remains unclear. The CDR3 has 13 residues. V shed 4 bases and J shed 5 bases, with 10 bases lying between them. The germline V gene has CDR1 SGHRS and CDR2 YFSETQ. CDR3 in DNA: TGCGCCAGCAGCCCCGGGTCCGACAATGAGCAGTTCTTC. It is translated as CASSPGSDNEQFF.

The rearrangement joins TRBV7-2 to TRBJ2-3; 7 nucleotides align to TRBD2. The J segment lost 2 bases and the V segment lost 2 bases, leaving 4 bases of the junction unmatched. The CDR3 covers 15 residues. Germline V lookup: CDR1 SGHTA, CDR2 FQGNSA. The CDR3 sequence is CASSLQLANTDTQYF. CDR3 DNA: TGTGCCAGCAGCTTACAACTAGCGAACACAGATACGCAGTATTTT.

The rearrangement joins TRBV5-4 to TRBJ2-1, with TRBD1 matching 11 bases. The CDR3 runs to 16 residues. CDR1 SGHNT and CDR2 YYREEE come from the germline V gene (reference sequence). With 1 base clipped from V and 7 bases from J, the junction kept 7 bases outside the gene matches. The CDR3 region is CASSLPGQGAGNEQFF. The CDR3 DNA reads TGTGCCAGCAGCTTGCCTGGACAGGGGGCGGGAAATGAGCAGTTCTTC.

This chain joins TRBV20-1 and TRBJ2-7; D is unclear. CDR3 length equals 11 residues. V was cut by 1 base and J by 3 bases, with 4 bases left in between. CDR1 and CDR2 from the germline V gene are DFQATT and SNEGSKA (reference sequence). CDR3 sequence: CSARGDYEQYF. Here the CDR3 DNA reads TGCAGTGCTAGAGGCGACTACGAGCAGTACTTC.

The rearrangement uses TRBV7-9 and TRBJ2-1; 9 bases line up with TRBD2. The germline V gene encodes CDR1 SEHNR and CDR2 FQNEAQ (reference sequence). Trimming took 5 bases from V and 8 from J; bases not matched to a gene: 10. The CDR3 spans 15 residues. In DNA, the CDR3 is TGTGCCAGCAGCGCGACCGGGACTAGCTTCTATGAGCAGTTCTTC. This codes for CASSATGTSFYEQFF.